This TCR beta chain was sequenced in a study of T cell responses to AZD1222 COVID-19 vaccine (dated by TCRdb to about 2021). About the study as a whole: A total of over 230 trial participants underwent TCR sequencing, of whom about 200 had received two doses of AZD1222 and some 25 had received two doses of the MenACWY control vaccine. Trial participants were enrolled into age subgroups of 18-55, 56-69 and 70-plus years, which contained approximately 150, 28 and 58 TCR-sequenced participants, respectively.

The sample's time point label is to be understood as: about 28 days (+/-7) after the second vaccine dose. Because spike-specific TCR depth and breadth did not differ between the two schedules, AZD1222 recipients who got a second dose at roughly 4 weeks were pooled with those who got a second dose at roughly 12 weeks. Samples from vaccinated people were obtained from the UK trials COV001 and COV002, which included a single-blind randomized controlled phase 2/3 trial of AZD1222 (ChAdOx1 nCoV-19) in healthy adults. For TCRbeta chain sequencing, PBMC samples were collected from trial participants at day 0 and at day 28 after the second dose. About this clone itself: Its antigen is still unknown. Base qualities were left out, and no much larger clone turns up one base away.

What the authors observed across the whole study: After two AZD1222 doses, spike-specific TCR breadth and depth were significantly higher than at day 0 and than in MenACWY recipients. Because no samples from the day 14 peak response were available, repertoires could be characterized only after the peak T cell response. CD4 TCRs associated with the vaccine covered the entire spike protein, and the dominant responses were in regions 160-218 and 743-854. The 56-69-year group was small, and its depth increase did not reach significance, likely because of low power. Most participants were white British and females outnumbered males, and the authors suggested that clonal diversity may have been underestimated. Only a handful of AZD1222 recipients were SARS-CoV-2 seropositive at baseline, limiting conclusions about previously exposed vaccinees. Epitopes outside the regions mutated in the B.1.351 and B.1.1.7 variants were reportedly recognized by nearly half of the unique spike-specific TCRs.

In the germline V gene (reference sequence), CDR1 corresponds to SEHNR and CDR2 to FQNEAQ. Trimming takes 5 bases off V and 1 base off J; junction bases not matched to a gene: 9. The CDR3 goes from the cysteine to the phenylalanine over 16 residues. Of all the DNA, just the CDR3 is kept, 48 bases in frame from base 1. The CDR3 regions of human TCRbeta chains were subjected to immunosequencing. The study's processing was this. TCRs in the repertoires were matched against a reference library of SARS-CoV-2-specific TCRs that had been generated with the MIRA antigen-specificity platform. Breadth was defined as the fraction of unique TCRs that were SARS-CoV-2-associated. Depth was defined as the fraction of total T cells that were SARS-CoV-2-associated. Using the MIRA data, every spike-specific TCR was mapped to the spike region that the TCR reacted to and assigned to either a CD4 or a CD8 class. Log10-transformed breadth and depth values were compared by one-way ANOVA with Sidak's multiple comparisons tests. In TCRdb, the immuneACCESS table is reduced to in-frame sequences with V and J assigned. These tables do not hold every clone; where another copy was compared, an unresolved V gene accounts for under half, and the others remain unexplained. The DNA gave D and trimming, while V, J and clone size come from that table. Present in this sample are about 150,000 clones, 87% of which were seen just once. Together, the top ten hold around 1% of the sample.

The specimen comprised peripheral blood, sampled 28 days after the second AZD1222 dose. Rearrangement joined TRBV7-9 to TRBJ2-7; 9 bases in the junction line up with TRBD1. This sequence was found in an adult who received the AZD1222 COVID-19 vaccine. The CDR3 region has the sequence CASSPLPGQGSYEQYF. The DNA is as follows: TGTGCCAGCAGCCCCCTACCGGGACAGGGTTCCTACGAGCAGTACTTC.